Described below is a single T cell receptor beta chain sequence and its context. The record originates from a study of blood T cell repertoires in COVID-19. Trimming stripped 1 base from V and 5 bases from J, with 15 bases between. Germline loops: CDR1 SGHTA, CDR2 FQGTGA. The CDR3 runs to 16 residues. Libraries were prepared by immunoSEQ multiplex PCR; TCRdb keeps only in-frame clonotypes and omits some of them. The sample has 150,000 or so clones, more than 80% seen once; the top ten hold approximately 4.5%. Source material: PBMCs or T cells enriched from blood (not recorded which). V usage is TRBV7-3 and J usage is TRBJ1-3; TRBD1 is a possible D gene (5 bases). This receptor was obtained from a man aged 50 to 59 who had recovered from COVID-19. The CDR3, as DNA: TGTGCCAGCAGCTTAAAGTACAGGACCCCCCGAAACACCATATATTTT. This encodes CASSLKYRTPRNTIYF. Using reference TRBV7-3 and TRBJ1-3 for the parts outside the CDR3, the full variable domain is GAGVSQTPSNKVTEKGKYVELRCDPISGHTALYWYRQSLGQGPEFLIYFQGTGAADDSGLPNDRFFAVRPEGSVSTLKIQRTERGDSAVYLCASSLKYRTPRNTIYFGEGSWLTVV.